Below, 4 T cell receptor beta chains from the same sample are listed, as sequenced in a study of shared clonotypes between healthy human individuals. The data were produced by immunoSEQ multiplex PCR, yet TCRdb's version contains in-frame clones alone and is incomplete. The table records 2,500,000 or so clones, over 85% of them present only once. Source material: naive CD4+ T cells from PBMCs. Subset indicated: CD45RA+ positively selected. The receptors originated from a man aged 18-30 years in good health. Some clones in this sample may be carry-over from other donors' samples.

This CDR3 reads CASSLLLAGGAVEQFF. The DNA for the CDR3 is TGTGCCAGCAGCCTACTACTAGCGGGAGGTGCGGTTGAGCAGTTCTTC. This chain joins TRBV9 and TRBJ2-1; 12 bases map to TRBD2. The J segment lost 9 bases and the V segment lost 4 bases, leaving 11 bases of the junction unmatched. CDR1 SGDLS and CDR2 YYNGEE come from the germline V gene. The CDR3 has 16 amino acids.

The V and J genes are TRBV19 and TRBJ2-3, with 7 bases that match TRBD2. The length of the CDR3 is 16 residues. Germline V lookup: CDR1 LNHDA, CDR2 SQIVND (reference sequence). J lost 0 bases, V lost 5 bases, and 8 bases had no gene match. The CDR3 protein is CASSARLARSTDTQYF. DNA of the CDR3: TGTGCCAGTAGTGCGAGACTAGCTCGGAGCACAGATACGCAGTATTTT. Combining the CDR3 with reference TRBV19 and TRBJ2-3 gives the whole variable domain DGGITQSPKYLFRKEGQNVTLSCEQNLNHDAMYWYRQDPGQGLRLIYYSQIVNDFQKGDIAEGYSVSREKKESFPLTVTSAQKNPTAFYLCASSARLARSTDTQYFGPGTRLTVL.

The chain uses TRBV28 and TRBJ1-4; D not certain. CDR3 size: 14 residues. Trimming took 6 bases from V and 7 from J, leaving 15 bases between them. Germline loops: CDR1 MDHEN, CDR2 SYDVKM. The CDR3 DNA reads as TGTGCCAGCAGCCCTCCCGGAGACCGTGAAAAACTGTTTTTT. It specifies CASSPPGDREKLFF.

This chain links TRBV9 with TRBJ1-3, with 8 bases aligning to TRBD1. Trimming removed 4 bases from V and 2 bases from J; junction bases left unmatched: 8. CDR3 length: 16 residues. CDR1 SGDLS and CDR2 YYNGEE come from the germline V gene. In DNA, the CDR3 is TGTGCCAGCAGCTTTACCTCGACAGGGGCTGGAAACACCATATATTTT. Translated, it gives CASSFTSTGAGNTIYF. Combining the CDR3 with reference TRBV9 and TRBJ1-3 gives the whole variable domain DSGVTQTPKHLITATGQRVTLRCSPRSGDLSVYWYQQSLDQGLQFLIQYYNGEERAKGNILERFSAQQFPDLHSELNLSSLELGDSALYFCASSFTSTGAGNTIYFGEGSWLTVV.